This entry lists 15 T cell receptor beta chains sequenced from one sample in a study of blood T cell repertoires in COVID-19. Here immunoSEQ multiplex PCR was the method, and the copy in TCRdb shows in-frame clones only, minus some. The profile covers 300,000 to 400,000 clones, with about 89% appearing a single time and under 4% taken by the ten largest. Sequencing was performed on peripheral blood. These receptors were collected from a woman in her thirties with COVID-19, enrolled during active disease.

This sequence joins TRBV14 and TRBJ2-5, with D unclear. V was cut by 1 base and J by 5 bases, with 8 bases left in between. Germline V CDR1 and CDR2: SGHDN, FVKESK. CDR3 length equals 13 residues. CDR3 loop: CASSQVSSETQYF. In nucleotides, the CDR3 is TGTGCCAGCAGCCAAGTTAGTAGTGAGACCCAGTACTTC.

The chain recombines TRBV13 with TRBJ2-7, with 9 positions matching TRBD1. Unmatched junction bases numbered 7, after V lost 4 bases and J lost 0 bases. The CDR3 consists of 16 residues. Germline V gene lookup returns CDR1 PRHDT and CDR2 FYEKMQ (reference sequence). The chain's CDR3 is CASSSTGGRSSYEQYF. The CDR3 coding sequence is TGTGCCAGCAGCTCAACAGGGGGCCGAAGCTCCTACGAGCAGTACTTC. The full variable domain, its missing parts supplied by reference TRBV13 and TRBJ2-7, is AAGVIQSPRHLIKEKRETATLKCYPIPRHDTVYWYQQGPGQDPQFLISFYEKMQSDKGSIPDRFSAQQFSDYHSELNMSSLELGDSALYFCASSSTGGRSSYEQYFGPGTRLTVT.

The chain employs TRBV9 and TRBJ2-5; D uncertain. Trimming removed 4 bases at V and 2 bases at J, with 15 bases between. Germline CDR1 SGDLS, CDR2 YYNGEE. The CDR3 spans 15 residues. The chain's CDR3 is CASSPSAPSQETQYF. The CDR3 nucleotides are TGTGCCAGCAGCCCCAGCGCCCCATCTCAAGAGACCCAGTACTTC.

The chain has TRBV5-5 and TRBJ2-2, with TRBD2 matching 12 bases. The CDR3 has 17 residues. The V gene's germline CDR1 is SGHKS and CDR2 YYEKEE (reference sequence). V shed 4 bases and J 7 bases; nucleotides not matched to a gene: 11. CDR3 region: CASSLNLAGGPNGELFF. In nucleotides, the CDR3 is TGTGCCAGCAGCCTGAATCTAGCGGGGGGGCCCAACGGGGAGCTGTTTTTT.

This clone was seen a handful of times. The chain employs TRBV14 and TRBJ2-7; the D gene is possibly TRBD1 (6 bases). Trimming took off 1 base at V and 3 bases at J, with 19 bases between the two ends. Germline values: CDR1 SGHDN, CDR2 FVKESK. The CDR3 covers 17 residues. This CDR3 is CASSQVPSGAPDYEQYF. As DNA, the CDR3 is TGTGCCAGCAGCCAAGTTCCCTCAGGGGCACCTGACTACGAGCAGTACTTC. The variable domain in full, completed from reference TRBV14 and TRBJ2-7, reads EAGVTQFPSHSVIEKGQTVTLRCDPISGHDNLYWYRRVMGKEIKFLLHFVKESKQDESGMPNNRFLAERTGGTYSTLKVQPAELEDSGVYFCASSQVPSGAPDYEQYFGPGTRLTVT.

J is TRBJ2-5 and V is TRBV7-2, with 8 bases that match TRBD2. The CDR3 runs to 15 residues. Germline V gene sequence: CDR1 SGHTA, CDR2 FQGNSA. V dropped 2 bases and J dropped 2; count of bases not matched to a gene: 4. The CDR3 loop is CASSLMSSGQETQYF. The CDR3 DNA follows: TGTGCCAGCAGCTTAATGTCTAGCGGGCAAGAGACCCAGTACTTC.

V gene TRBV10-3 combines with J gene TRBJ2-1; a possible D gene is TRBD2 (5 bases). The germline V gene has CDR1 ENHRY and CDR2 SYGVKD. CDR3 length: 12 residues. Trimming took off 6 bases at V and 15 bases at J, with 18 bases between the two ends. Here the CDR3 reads CAISQTTDEGFF. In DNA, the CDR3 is TGTGCCATCAGCCAAACCACTGACGAGGGGTTCTTC.

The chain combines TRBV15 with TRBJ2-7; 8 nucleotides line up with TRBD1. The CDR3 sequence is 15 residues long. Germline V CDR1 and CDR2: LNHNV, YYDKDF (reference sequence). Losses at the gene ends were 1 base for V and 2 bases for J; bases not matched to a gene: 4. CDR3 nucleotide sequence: TGTGCCACCAGCAGAGGGAAGACAGGGGCCTACGAGCAGTACTTC. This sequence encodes CATSRGKTGAYEQYF. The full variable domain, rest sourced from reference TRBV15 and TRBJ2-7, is DAMVIQNPRYQVTQFGKPVTLSCSQTLNHNVMYWYQQKSSQAPKLLFHYYDKDFNNEADTPDNFQSRRPNTSFCFLDIRSPGLGDTAMYLCATSRGKTGAYEQYFGPGTRLTVT.

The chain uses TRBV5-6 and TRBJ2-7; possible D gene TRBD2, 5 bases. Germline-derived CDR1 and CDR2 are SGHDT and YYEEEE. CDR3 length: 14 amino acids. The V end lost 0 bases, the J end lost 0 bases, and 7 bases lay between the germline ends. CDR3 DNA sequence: TGTGCCAGCAGCTTGGCGGGGAACTCCTACGAGCAGTACTTC. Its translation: CASSLAGNSYEQYF.

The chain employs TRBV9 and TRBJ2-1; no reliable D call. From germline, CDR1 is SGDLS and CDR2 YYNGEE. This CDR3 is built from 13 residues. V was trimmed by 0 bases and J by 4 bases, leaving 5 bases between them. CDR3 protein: CASSVDLYNEQFF. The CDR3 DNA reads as TGTGCCAGCAGCGTAGACTTATACAATGAGCAGTTCTTC.

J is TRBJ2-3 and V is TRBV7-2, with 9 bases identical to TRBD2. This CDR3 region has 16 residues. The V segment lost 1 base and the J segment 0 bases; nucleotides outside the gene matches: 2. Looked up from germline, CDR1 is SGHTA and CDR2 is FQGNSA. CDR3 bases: TGTGCCAGCAGCTTAGGACTAGCGGCTAGCACAGATACGCAGTATTTT. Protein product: CASSLGLAASTDTQYF.

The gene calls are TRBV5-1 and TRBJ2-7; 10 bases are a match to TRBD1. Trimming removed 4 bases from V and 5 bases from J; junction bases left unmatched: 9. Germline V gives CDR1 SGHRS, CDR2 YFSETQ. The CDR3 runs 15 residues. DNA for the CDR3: TGCGCCAGCAGCACCCGACAGGGGGCTGGAAACGAGCAGTACTTC. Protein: CASSTRQGAGNEQYF.

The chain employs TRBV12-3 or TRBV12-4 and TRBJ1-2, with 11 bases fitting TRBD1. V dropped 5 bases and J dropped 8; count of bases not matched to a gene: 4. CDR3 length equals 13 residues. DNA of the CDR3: TGTGCCAGCAGTCCGGACAGGGGGCAGGGCTACACCTTC. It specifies CASSPDRGQGYTF.

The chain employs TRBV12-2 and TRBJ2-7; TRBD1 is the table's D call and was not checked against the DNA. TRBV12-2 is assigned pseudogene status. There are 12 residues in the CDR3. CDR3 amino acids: CASRLEGYEQYV. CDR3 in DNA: TGTGCAAGTCGCTTAGAGGGGTACGAGCAGTACGTC.

The CDR3 DNA follows: TGTGCCTACAGGGGCAGCCAAGAGACCCAGTACTTC. It encodes CAYRGSQETQYF. The V and J genes are TRBV30 and TRBJ2-5; 7 nucleotides agree with TRBD1. Germline loops: CDR1 GTSNPN, CDR2 SVGIG (reference sequence). CDR3 length equals 12 residues. The junction had 3 bases not matched to a gene; V was cut back by 7 bases and J by 1 base.